This entry lists 18 T cell receptor beta chains sequenced from one sample in a study of cytomegalovirus exposure and HLA in healthy donors. The PCR made use of 60 Vbeta and 13 Jbeta primers. Some clones are missing from TCRdb's copy, which holds only in-frame ones; the method was immunoSEQ multiplex PCR. The sample holds around 100,000 clones, 73% seen once. The sequencing input was PBMCs. Source of these receptors: a man aged 40-49 years in good health and CMV-seronegative.

V gene TRBV5-6 combines with J gene TRBJ2-3, with 9 nucleotides matching TRBD1. This CDR3 has 15 residues. Germline V CDR1 and CDR2: SGHDT, YYEEEE. V shed 3 bases and J 4 bases; nucleotides not matched to a gene: 6. For the CDR3, the DNA is TGTGCCAGCAGCTGGCGACAGGGGGGGTCAGATACGCAGTATTTT. It encodes CASSWRQGGSDTQYF.

This clone was recorded once. The V gene is TRBV2, the J gene TRBJ1-1; D perhaps matches TRBD1 (6 bases). Trimming shortened V by 3 bases and J by 0 bases, and 14 bases separated the two germline ends. Germline lookup yields CDR1 SNHLY and CDR2 FYNNEI. The CDR3 sequence is 16 residues long. CDR3: CASSEDRNLMNTEAFF. DNA for the CDR3: TGTGCCAGCAGTGAGGACAGAAACCTCATGAACACTGAAGCTTTCTTT.

About this clone itself: Other DNA sequences within the sample encode an identical CDR3. The V call is TRBV2, the J call TRBJ1-2, with D possibly matching TRBD1 (5 bases). The CDR3 runs 12 residues. The germline V gene encodes CDR1 SNHLY and CDR2 FYNNEI. V dropped 2 bases and J dropped 4 bases, with 5 bases sitting between them. CDR3 loop: CASSERGYGYTF. CDR3 coding DNA: TGTGCCAGCAGTGAAAGGGGCTATGGCTACACCTTC.

Concerning this clone itself: In this CDR3 the conserved last residue, phenylalanine or tryptophan, is missing, so a read error is likely. The chain links TRBV30 to TRBJ2-3, with D perhaps TRBD2 (5 bases). The CDR3 runs 13 residues. The V end lost 4 bases, the J end lost 5 bases, and 13 bases lay between the germline ends. CDR1 and CDR2 (germline): GTSNPN, SVGIG (reference sequence). The CDR3 sequence: CAWIGIGIDTQYV. CDR3 bases: TGTGCCTGGATTGGGATCGGGATAGATACGCAGTATGTT.

This clone has only a few counts. V is TRBV2 and J is TRBJ2-7; possible D gene TRBD2, 6 bases. This CDR3 contains 14 residues. Germline loops: CDR1 SNHLY, CDR2 FYNNEI. V lost 7 bases, J lost 0 bases, and 13 bases lay in between. CDR3 in amino acids: CASTRSGGSYEQYF. Here the CDR3 DNA reads TGTGCCAGCACCCGATCCGGGGGCTCCTACGAGCAGTACTTC.

The chain is built from TRBV7-9 and TRBJ1-5; weak D call: TRBD1 (6 bases). Germline V CDR1 and CDR2: SEHNR, FQNEAQ (reference sequence). This CDR3 contains 15 residues. Trimming removed 5 bases from V and 3 bases from J, with 14 bases in between. In DNA, the CDR3 is TGTGCCAGCAGCGCACGGAAGGGGGACAATCAGCCCCAGCATTTT. Its translation is CASSARKGDNQPQHF. Full variable domain (rest looked up from reference TRBV7-9 and TRBJ1-5): DTGVSQNPRHKITKRGQNVTFRCDPISEHNRLYWYRQTLGQGPEFLTYFQNEAQLEKSRLLSDRFSAERPKGSFSTLEIQRTEQGDSAMYLCASSARKGDNQPQHFGDGTRLSIL.

V usage is TRBV4-2 and J usage is TRBJ1-1, with D perhaps TRBD1 (6 bases). With 0 bases removed from V and 7 bases from J, the gap between germline ends came to 18 bases. Looked up from germline, CDR1 is LGHNA and CDR2 is YNFKEQ. The CDR3 has 16 residues. CDR3 DNA: TGTGCCAGCAGCCAAGATCATCCCGACAGGCCGGGTGAAGCTTTCTTT. Residues: CASSQDHPDRPGEAFF.

The sample holds one count of this clone. The chain employs TRBV13 and TRBJ2-7, with 9 nucleotides matching TRBD1. Germline CDR1 PRHDT, CDR2 FYEKMQ (reference sequence). J was trimmed by 0 bases and V by 5 bases; bases with no gene match: 8. The CDR3 extends over 16 amino acids. CDR3 protein: CASSPVTGGSSYEQYF. The DNA for the CDR3 is TGTGCCAGCAGCCCAGTGACAGGGGGGAGCTCCTACGAGCAGTACTTC.

V usage is TRBV5-6 and J usage is TRBJ2-1; 9 bases agree with TRBD1. In germline, CDR1 is SGHDT, CDR2 YYEEEE. V lost 4 bases and J lost 0; bases outside the gene matches: 5. CDR3 length equals 16 residues. CDR3 sequence: CASSPQTGGSYNEQFF. DNA for the CDR3: TGTGCCAGCAGCCCGCAGACAGGGGGCTCCTACAATGAGCAGTTCTTC.

This chain links TRBV2 with TRBJ2-5, with 7 bases aligning to TRBD1. The V segment lost 4 bases and the J segment 5 bases; nucleotides outside the gene matches: 7. Germline V gene sequence: CDR1 SNHLY, CDR2 FYNNEI. This CDR3 region has 14 residues. The CDR3 protein is CASSANRGTETQYF. CDR3 nucleotide sequence: TGTGCCAGCAGTGCAAACAGGGGAACCGAGACCCAGTACTTC.

The V and J genes are TRBV6-1 and TRBJ1-2; D remains ambiguous. Germline loops: CDR1 MNHNS, CDR2 SASEGT. Trimming took 1 base from V and 2 from J, leaving 5 bases between them. This CDR3 comprises 13 residues. The CDR3, as DNA: TGTGCCAGCAGTGAAGACACCAACTATGGCTACACCTTC. It encodes CASSEDTNYGYTF.

The CDR3 protein is CASSQGPGRTTYGYTF. The CDR3 DNA is TGCGCCAGCAGCCAAGGGCCCGGGCGGACTACCTATGGCTACACCTTC. The V gene is TRBV4-1, the J gene TRBJ1-2; D call uncertain. The CDR3 sequence is 16 residues long. Trimming shortened V by 1 base and J by 4 bases, and 16 bases separated the two germline ends. Germline CDR1 reads MGHRA; CDR2 reads YSYEKL.

V usage is TRBV25-1 and J usage is TRBJ2-1, with TRBD2 identical over 7 bases. Germline V gene data show CDR1 as MGHDK and CDR2 as SYGVNS. V lost 5 bases to trimming and J lost 5 bases; unmatched junction nucleotides: 12. The CDR3 spans 16 residues. CDR3 loop: CASSSEAGGFDNEQFF. Written as DNA, the CDR3 is TGTGCCAGCAGTTCGGAGGCCGGGGGGTTTGACAATGAGCAGTTCTTC.

The chain uses TRBV5-1 and TRBJ1-1, with TRBD1 matching over 7 bases. The CDR3 totals 15 residues. V dropped 0 bases and J dropped 2; count of bases not matched to a gene: 4. Per germline, CDR1 SGHRS and CDR2 YFSETQ. This CDR3 is CASSLGGTDNTEAFF. The CDR3 coding sequence is TGCGCCAGCAGCTTGGGAGGGACAGACAACACTGAAGCTTTCTTT.

This clone was seen more than once but under ten times. This chain joins TRBV4-2 and TRBJ1-2, with 8 bases fitting TRBD1. This CDR3 spans 15 amino acids. Germline values: CDR1 LGHNA, CDR2 YNFKEQ. V dropped 4 bases and J dropped 3; count of bases not matched to a gene: 7. CDR3: CASSRENRGDYGYTF. The CDR3 coding sequence is TGTGCCAGCAGCCGAGAGAACAGGGGGGACTATGGCTACACCTTC.

The CDR3 loop is CASSFGPEQYF. The DNA for the CDR3 is TGCGCCAGCAGCTTTGGGCCCGAGCAGTACTTC. The chain is built from TRBV5-1 and TRBJ2-7, with no clear D. V lost 2 bases and J lost 6, with 6 bases in between. Germline values: CDR1 SGHRS, CDR2 YFSETQ. This CDR3 contains 11 residues.

The genes are TRBV7-2 and TRBJ2-3; weak D call: TRBD2 (7 bases). The germline gives CDR1 SGHTA, CDR2 FQGNSA. The CDR3 has 11 residues. Trimming stripped 5 bases from V and 14 bases from J, with 14 bases between. CDR3: CASSTGRGGYF. CDR3 DNA: TGTGCCAGCAGCACCGGAAGGGGGGGGTATTTT.

The chain links TRBV5-4 to TRBJ1-2; D gene ambiguous. CDR1 SGHNT and CDR2 YYREEE come from the germline V gene (reference sequence). This CDR3 is built from 13 residues. Between the trimmed V and J ends, which lost 0 bases and 8 bases, there was a span of 11 bases. CDR3: CASSLVTTRGYTF. Written as DNA, the CDR3 is TGTGCCAGCAGCTTGGTCACCACGCGGGGCTACACCTTC.